The clone carrying this T cell receptor (beta chain) is a singleton in its sample. Trimming cost V 6 bases and J 2 bases, with 15 bases left between them. The CDR3 is made up of 15 amino acids. Germline V lookup: CDR1 SNHLY, CDR2 FYNNEI. The sample belongs to a study of blood T cell repertoires in COVID-19. The protocol was immunoSEQ multiplex PCR, while the TCRdb copy is restricted to in-frame clones and leaves out a portion. The sample contains about 290,000 clones, about 90% of which appear only once. The receptor comes from a woman in her 30s with COVID-19, enrolled during active disease. The source material was peripheral blood. V gene TRBV2 combines with J gene TRBJ2-3, with D possibly matching TRBD1 (6 bases). The DNA for the CDR3 is TGTGCCAGCAGGTGGGACACCCTATACACAGATACGCAGTATTTT. This sequence encodes CASRWDTLYTDTQYF.